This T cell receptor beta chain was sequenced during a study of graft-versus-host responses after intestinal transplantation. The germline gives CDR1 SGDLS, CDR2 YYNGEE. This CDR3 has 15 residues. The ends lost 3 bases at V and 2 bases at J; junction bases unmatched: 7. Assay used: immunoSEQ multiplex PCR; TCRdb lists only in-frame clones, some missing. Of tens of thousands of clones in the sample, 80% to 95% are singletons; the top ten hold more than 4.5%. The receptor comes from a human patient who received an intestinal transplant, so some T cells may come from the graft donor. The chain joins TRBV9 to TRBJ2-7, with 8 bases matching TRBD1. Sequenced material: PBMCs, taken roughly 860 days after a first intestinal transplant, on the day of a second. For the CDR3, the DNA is TGTGCCAGCAGCGCGGGGCAGGGGGCGGCCTACGAGCAGTACTTC. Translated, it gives CASSAGQGAAYEQYF.